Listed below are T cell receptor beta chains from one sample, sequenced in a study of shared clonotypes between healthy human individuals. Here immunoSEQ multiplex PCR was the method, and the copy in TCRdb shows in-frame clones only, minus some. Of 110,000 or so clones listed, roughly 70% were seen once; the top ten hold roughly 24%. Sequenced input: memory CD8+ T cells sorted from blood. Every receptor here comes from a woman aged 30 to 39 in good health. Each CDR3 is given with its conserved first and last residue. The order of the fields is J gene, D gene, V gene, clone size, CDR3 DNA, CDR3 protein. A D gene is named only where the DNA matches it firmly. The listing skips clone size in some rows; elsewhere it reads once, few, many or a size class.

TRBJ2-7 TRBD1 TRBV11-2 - TGTGCCAGCAGCTCCCCCCTAGGACAGGATTACTTC CASSSPLGQDYF
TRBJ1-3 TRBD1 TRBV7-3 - TGTGCCAGCAGCTCAGGGGGTTCGGGAAACACCATATATTTT CASSSGGSGNTIYF
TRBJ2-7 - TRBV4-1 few TGCGCCAGCAGCCAAGACGACCGGGTCTCCTCTTACGAGCAGTACTTC CASSQDDRVSSYEQYF
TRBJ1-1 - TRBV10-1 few TGCGCCAGCAGTCAAATTGGGGGAAGTGAAGCTTTCTTT CASSQIGGSEAFF
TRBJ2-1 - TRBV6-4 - TGTGCCAGCAGAAACACCGGGAGCTACAGGAATGAGCAGTTCTTC CASRNTGSYRNEQFF
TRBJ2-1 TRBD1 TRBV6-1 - TGTGCCAGCAGTGAAGTCACCGGGACAGGGGACAATGAGCAGTTCTTC CASSEVTGTGDNEQFF
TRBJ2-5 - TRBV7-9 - TGTGCCAGCAGCTTAGGACCAGTTTGGGAGACCCAGTACTTC CASSLGPVWETQYF
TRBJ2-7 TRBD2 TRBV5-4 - TGTGCCAGCAGCATAGGGACTAGGAACATTCCCTACTACGAGCAGTACTTC CASSIGTRNIPYYEQYF
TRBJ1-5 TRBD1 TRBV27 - TGTGCCAGCAGTCCTCGTGGAGGGGGCGATCAGCCCCAGCATTTT CASSPRGGGDQPQHF
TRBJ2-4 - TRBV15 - TGTGCCACCAGCAAAATCCGAGAGGCCAAAAACATTCAGTACTTC CATSKIREAKNIQYF
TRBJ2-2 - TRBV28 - TGTGCCAGCAGTTTATGCGCGTTAGCGAGGACCGGGGAGCTGTTTTTT CASSLCALARTGELFF
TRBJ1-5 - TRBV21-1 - TGTGCCAGCACAGGTACAGGCCCTAGCAATCAGCCCCAGCATTTT CASTGTGPSNQPQHF
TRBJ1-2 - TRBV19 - TGTGCCAGTAGTATTAACAGGAACTATGGCTACACCTTC CASSINRNYGYTF
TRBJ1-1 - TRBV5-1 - TGCGCCAGCTCCCCAGGGTGGGACACTGAAGCTTTCTTT CASSPGWDTEAFF
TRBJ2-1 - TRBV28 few TGTGCCAGCAGTTTGGTTCTTGGGGAATCCTACAATGAGCAGTTCTTC CASSLVLGESYNEQFF
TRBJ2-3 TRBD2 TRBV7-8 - TGTGCCAGCAGCTACGGCGCGGGGGGCGGCCCAGATACGCAGTATTTT CASSYGAGGGPDTQYF
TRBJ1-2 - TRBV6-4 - TGTGCCAGCAGCCAAACCTGGGAGGGCCACTATGGCTACACCTTC CASSQTWEGHYGYTF
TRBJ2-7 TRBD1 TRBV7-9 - TGTGCCAGCAGCCGGGACAGGGACTACGAGCAGTACTTC CASSRDRDYEQYF
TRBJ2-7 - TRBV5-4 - TGTGCCAGCAGCTTTCGCGGAGGGGACGAGCAGTACTTC CASSFRGGDEQYF
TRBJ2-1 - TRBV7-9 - TGTGCCAGCAGCCTGGATAGCGGAAACTCACCTTACAATGAGCAGTTCTTC CASSLDSGNSPYNEQFF
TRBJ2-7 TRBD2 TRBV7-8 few TGTGCCAGCAGCTTAGGATTGGGCCTAGCGGGAGTGAGCAAGTACTTC CASSLGLGLAGVSKYF
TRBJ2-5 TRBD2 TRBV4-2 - TGTGCCAGCAGCCAACTTAGCGGGACCCAAGAGACCCAGTACTTC CASSQLSGTQETQYF
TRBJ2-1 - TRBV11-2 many TGTGCCAGCAGCCATGACCGACATGAGCAGTTCTTC CASSHDRHEQFF
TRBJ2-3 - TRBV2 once TGTGCCAGCATCTGGGAGGAGCGGGGCACAGATACGCAGTATTTT CASIWEERGTDTQYF
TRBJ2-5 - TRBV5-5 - TGTGCCAGCAGCTTGAGGACAGCCCAAGAGACCCAGTACTTC CASSLRTAQETQYF
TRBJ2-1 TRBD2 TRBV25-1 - TGTGCCAGCAGTGAGAGACTAGCGGAAAAATACAATGAGCAGTTCTTC CASSERLAEKYNEQFF
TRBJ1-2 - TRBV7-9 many TGTGCCAGCAGACGAGGTGACAGGTCCACCTATGGCTACACCTTC CASRRGDRSTYGYTF
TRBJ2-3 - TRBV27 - TGTGCCAGCAGTCCGGGACTTCGAACCGGCACAGATACGCAGTATTTT CASSPGLRTGTDTQYF
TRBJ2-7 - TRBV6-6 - TGTGCCAGCAGTCACGAAGGACTGGACATCGAGCAGTACTTC CASSHEGLDIEQYF
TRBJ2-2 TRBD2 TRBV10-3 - TGTGCCATCAGCGCTAAAACAGGGACTAGCGGGAGTCTATACGGGGAGCTGTTTTTT CAISAKTGTSGSLYGELFF
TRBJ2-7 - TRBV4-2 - TGTGCCAGCAGCCAATCCCAGCGGGCCACCTCGGGCGAGCAGTACTTC CASSQSQRATSGEQYF
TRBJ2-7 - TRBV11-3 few TGTGCCAGCAGCCGTCGACTGAGTGCGGAGCAGTACTTC CASSRRLSAEQYF
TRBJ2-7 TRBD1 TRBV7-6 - TGTGCCAGCAGCTCCCGGGACAGGGTGTACGAGCAGTACTTC CASSSRDRVYEQYF
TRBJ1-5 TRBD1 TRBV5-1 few TGCGCCAGCAGCTTGGGCGACAGGGTCGGGGATAGCAATCAGCCCCAGCATTTT CASSLGDRVGDSNQPQHF
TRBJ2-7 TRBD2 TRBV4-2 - TGTGCCAGCAGCCGCTGGGAGGGCAGTCCCGCCGGCGGGGCCTACGAGCAGTACTTC CASSRWEGSPAGGAYEQYF
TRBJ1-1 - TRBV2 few TGTGCCAGCAGTGAACGCGATGAGAACACTGAAGCTTTCTTT CASSERDENTEAFF
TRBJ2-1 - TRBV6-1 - TGTGCCAGCAGTGAAGAATCGGGATCGGCTCATGAGCAGTTCTTC CASSEESGSAHEQFF
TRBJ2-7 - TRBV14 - TGTGCCAGCAGCCAAGGGGTATTCTACGAGCAGTACTTC CASSQGVFYEQYF
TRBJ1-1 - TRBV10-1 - TGCGCCAGCAGTGAGCTCCCTTGGGCTGGGGACACTGAAGCTTTCTTT CASSELPWAGDTEAFF
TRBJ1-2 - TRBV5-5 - TGTGCCAGCAGCTTGGCCGGGAAACGAGGCTACACCTTC CASSLAGKRGYTF
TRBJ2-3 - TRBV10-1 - TGCGCCAGCAGTACAGGGCCAGATACGCAGTATTTT CASSTGPDTQYF
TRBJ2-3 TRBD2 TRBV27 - TGTGCCAGCAGTTTACACCGACTAGCGGGTACGCAGTATTTT CASSLHRLAGTQYF
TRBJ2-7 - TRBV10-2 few TGCGCCAGCAGTGACAGGGCGATTTTCTACGAGCAGTACTTC CASSDRAIFYEQYF
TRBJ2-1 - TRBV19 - TGTGCCAGTGGACGGTGGGCCTCCTACAATGAGCAGTTCTTC CASGRWASYNEQFF
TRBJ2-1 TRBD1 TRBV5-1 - TGCGCCAGCAGCTTGTTGGGACAGCCATACAATGAGCAGTTCTTC CASSLLGQPYNEQFF